This is a list of T cell receptor beta chains from one sample in a study of blood T cell repertoires in COVID-19. Sequencing was performed with immunoSEQ multiplex PCR; in TCRdb, only in-frame clones are kept and a portion is missing. The repertoire has roughly 70,000 clones, around 89% of them found once; the top ten carry about 1.4%. Sequencing was done on a sample of peripheral blood. These receptors were taken from a human donor in a cohort sampled during active COVID-19. Both conserved end residues are part of each CDR3. The D gene is left open where the match is weak. For some rows the clone size is stated as once, few or many, or as a class when expanded; others skip it.

d_call: .; v_call: TRBV7-2; j_call: TRBJ2-7; clone_size: .; cdr3_aa: CASSLGILSSYEQYF; cdr3_nt: TGTGCCAGCAGCTTAGGTATCCTCAGCTCCTACGAGCAGTACTTC
d_call: .; v_call: TRBV19; j_call: TRBJ2-5; clone_size: once; cdr3_aa: CASRAGDSQETQYF; cdr3_nt: TGTGCCAGTCGTGCCGGAGACAGCCAAGAGACCCAGTACTTC
d_call: .; v_call: TRBV30; j_call: TRBJ2-3; clone_size: .; cdr3_aa: CAWNPRATSTDTQYF; cdr3_nt: TGTGCCTGGAACCCCAGGGCGACGTCCACAGATACGCAGTATTTT
d_call: .; v_call: TRBV30; j_call: TRBJ2-3; clone_size: .; cdr3_aa: CAWSVNPGDTQYF; cdr3_nt: TGTGCCTGGAGTGTAAATCCGGGGGATACGCAGTATTTT
d_call: .; v_call: TRBV4-1; j_call: TRBJ2-7; clone_size: .; cdr3_aa: CASSQVQGSEQYF; cdr3_nt: TGCGCCAGCAGCCAAGTTCAGGGTTCCGAGCAGTACTTC
d_call: TRBD1; v_call: TRBV15; j_call: TRBJ2-3; clone_size: .; cdr3_aa: CATSSTGGAADTQYF; cdr3_nt: TGTGCCACCAGCAGCACAGGGGGCGCGGCAGATACGCAGTATTTT
d_call: TRBD1; v_call: TRBV3-1/TRBV3-2; j_call: TRBJ1-1; clone_size: .; cdr3_aa: CASNQGQGNTEAFF; cdr3_nt: TGTGCCAGCAACCAGGGACAGGGGAACACTGAAGCTTTCTTT
d_call: TRBD1; v_call: TRBV4-1; j_call: TRBJ2-1; clone_size: .; cdr3_aa: CASSWDSGSNEQFF; cdr3_nt: TGCGCCAGCAGCTGGGACAGTGGGTCCAATGAGCAGTTCTTC
d_call: .; v_call: TRBV2; j_call: TRBJ2-2; clone_size: .; cdr3_aa: CASSAGRVNTGELFF; cdr3_nt: TGTGCCAGCAGTGCGGGCAGGGTGAACACCGGGGAGCTGTTTTTT
d_call: TRBD1; v_call: TRBV7-9; j_call: TRBJ1-1; clone_size: .; cdr3_aa: CASSSGGTGLNTEAFF; cdr3_nt: TGTGCCAGCAGCTCAGGTGGGACAGGGCTGAACACTGAAGCTTTCTTT
d_call: TRBD1; v_call: TRBV5-6; j_call: TRBJ1-1; clone_size: .; cdr3_aa: CASSFGDRKMNTEAFF; cdr3_nt: TGTGCCAGCAGCTTTGGGGACAGAAAGATGAACACTGAAGCTTTCTTT
d_call: TRBD1; v_call: TRBV3-1/TRBV3-2; j_call: TRBJ2-1; clone_size: .; cdr3_aa: CASSHPQGTEQFF; cdr3_nt: TGTGCCAGCAGCCACCCACAGGGGACTGAGCAGTTCTTC
d_call: .; v_call: TRBV5-6; j_call: TRBJ2-5; clone_size: .; cdr3_aa: CASSLAGVQETQYF; cdr3_nt: TGTGCCAGCAGCTTGGCAGGGGTCCAAGAGACCCAGTACTTC
d_call: TRBD1; v_call: TRBV27; j_call: TRBJ2-7; clone_size: .; cdr3_aa: CASSSRTGKTYEQYF; cdr3_nt: TGTGCCAGCAGTTCTCGGACAGGGAAAACCTACGAGCAGTACTTC
d_call: .; v_call: TRBV5-4; j_call: TRBJ2-7; clone_size: .; cdr3_aa: CASSLDGGYEQYF; cdr3_nt: TGTGCCAGCAGCTTGGATGGCGGGTACGAGCAGTACTTC
d_call: TRBD1; v_call: TRBV19; j_call: TRBJ1-5; clone_size: .; cdr3_aa: CASRMGTGLYHQPQHF; cdr3_nt: TGTGCCAGTAGAATGGGGACAGGACTCTACCATCAGCCCCAGCATTTT
d_call: TRBD2; v_call: TRBV11-2; j_call: TRBJ2-2; clone_size: once; cdr3_aa: CASSLAAGETGELFF; cdr3_nt: TGTGCCAGCAGCTTAGCGGCGGGAGAAACCGGGGAGCTGTTTTTT
d_call: TRBD1; v_call: TRBV5-4; j_call: TRBJ2-7; clone_size: .; cdr3_aa: CASSLAGQSYEQYF; cdr3_nt: TGTGCCAGCAGCTTGGCGGGACAGTCGTACGAGCAGTACTTC
d_call: .; v_call: TRBV16; j_call: TRBJ1-2; clone_size: .; cdr3_aa: CASSQSPAGPLYGYTF; cdr3_nt: TGTGCCAGCAGCCAAAGCCCAGCGGGGCCCCTCTATGGCTACACCTTC
d_call: TRBD2; v_call: TRBV6-4; j_call: TRBJ2-2; clone_size: once; cdr3_aa: CASTLAGGGTGELFF; cdr3_nt: TGTGCCAGCACCTTAGCGGGAGGAGGCACCGGGGAGCTGTTTTTT
d_call: .; v_call: TRBV6-6; j_call: TRBJ2-3; clone_size: .; cdr3_aa: CASLRGLEGTDTQYF; cdr3_nt: TGTGCCAGCCTAAGAGGGCTAGAGGGAACAGATACGCAGTATTTT
d_call: .; v_call: TRBV28; j_call: TRBJ1-2; clone_size: .; cdr3_aa: CASSTGYYGYTF; cdr3_nt: TGTGCCAGCAGTACAGGGTACTATGGCTACACCTTC
d_call: .; v_call: TRBV28; j_call: TRBJ2-2; clone_size: few; cdr3_aa: CASSFFGTRGTGELFF; cdr3_nt: TGTGCCAGCAGTTTCTTTGGAACGAGGGGGACCGGGGAGCTGTTTTTT
d_call: TRBD1; v_call: TRBV4-2; j_call: TRBJ1-2; clone_size: once; cdr3_aa: CASSQDYRGFNGYTF; cdr3_nt: TGTGCCAGCAGCCAAGATTACAGGGGGTTCAATGGCTACACCTTC
d_call: .; v_call: TRBV18; j_call: TRBJ1-1; clone_size: .; cdr3_aa: CASSPQGRSEAFF; cdr3_nt: TGTGCCAGCTCACCTCAGGGGAGATCTGAAGCTTTCTTT
d_call: TRBD1; v_call: TRBV5-6; j_call: TRBJ2-7; clone_size: .; cdr3_aa: CASSWTGGRSGQYF; cdr3_nt: TGTGCCAGCAGCTGGACAGGGGGCCGTTCGGGGCAGTACTTC
d_call: .; v_call: TRBV14; j_call: TRBJ1-2; clone_size: .; cdr3_aa: CASSLAGSNYGYTF; cdr3_nt: TGTGCCAGCAGCCTGGCGGGCAGTAACTATGGCTACACCTTC
d_call: .; v_call: TRBV7-2; j_call: TRBJ2-5; clone_size: .; cdr3_aa: CASSSGHHQETQYF; cdr3_nt: TGTGCCAGCAGCTCGGGTCACCACCAAGAGACCCAGTACTTC
d_call: TRBD1; v_call: TRBV28; j_call: TRBJ1-2; clone_size: .; cdr3_aa: CASSLVTGTYGYTF; cdr3_nt: TGTGCCAGCAGCCTGGTGACAGGGACCTATGGCTACACCTTC
d_call: .; v_call: TRBV6-1; j_call: TRBJ1-1; clone_size: .; cdr3_aa: CASSETLDGRNTEAFF; cdr3_nt: TGTGCCAGCAGTGAAACTTTGGACGGGAGGAACACTGAAGCTTTCTTT
d_call: .; v_call: TRBV7-9; j_call: TRBJ1-3; clone_size: .; cdr3_aa: CASSSDFQSLGIYF; cdr3_nt: TGTGCCAGCAGCTCAGACTTCCAGAGCCTAGGCATATATTTT
d_call: .; v_call: TRBV5-1; j_call: TRBJ2-1; clone_size: .; cdr3_aa: CASSSRSLAEGTNEQFF; cdr3_nt: TGCGCCAGCAGCTCCCGGTCGCTAGCGGAAGGGACAAATGAGCAGTTCTTC
d_call: TRBD2; v_call: TRBV2; j_call: TRBJ2-5; clone_size: few; cdr3_aa: CASRGLAGETQYF; cdr3_nt: TGTGCCAGCAGAGGACTAGCGGGAGAGACCCAGTACTTC
d_call: .; v_call: TRBV5-1; j_call: TRBJ1-2; clone_size: .; cdr3_aa: CASSSGVASDYGYTF; cdr3_nt: TGCGCCAGCAGCTCCGGAGTGGCGTCCGACTATGGCTACACCTTC
d_call: .; v_call: TRBV5-8; j_call: TRBJ2-5; clone_size: .; cdr3_aa: CASSLEVVAETQYF; cdr3_nt: TGTGCCAGCAGCTTAGAGGTTGTGGCGGAGACCCAGTACTTC
d_call: .; v_call: TRBV11-3; j_call: TRBJ1-3; clone_size: .; cdr3_aa: CASSPRGAGNTIYF; cdr3_nt: TGTGCCAGCAGCCCCCGGGGGGCAGGAAACACCATATATTTT
d_call: .; v_call: TRBV11-3; j_call: TRBJ1-3; clone_size: .; cdr3_aa: CASSHDQLGLHSGNTIYF; cdr3_nt: TGTGCCAGCAGCCACGACCAACTGGGACTCCACTCTGGAAACACCATATATTTT
d_call: TRBD1; v_call: TRBV7-2; j_call: TRBJ2-2; clone_size: .; cdr3_aa: CASRTGAHTGELFF; cdr3_nt: TGTGCCAGCCGCACAGGGGCGCACACCGGGGAGCTGTTTTTT
d_call: .; v_call: TRBV3-1/TRBV3-2; j_call: TRBJ2-7; clone_size: .; cdr3_aa: CASSQDLAVSGPYEQYF; cdr3_nt: TGTGCCAGCAGCCAAGATCTGGCGGTAAGCGGTCCCTACGAGCAGTACTTC
d_call: .; v_call: TRBV12-3/TRBV12-4; j_call: TRBJ1-1; clone_size: .; cdr3_aa: CASRGDTEAFF; cdr3_nt: TGTGCCAGCAGGGGAGACACTGAAGCTTTCTTT
d_call: .; v_call: TRBV9; j_call: TRBJ1-1; clone_size: once; cdr3_aa: CASTYQGGGNTEAFF; cdr3_nt: TGTGCCAGCACCTACCAAGGGGGGGGAAACACTGAAGCTTTCTTT
d_call: .; v_call: TRBV6-5; j_call: TRBJ2-6; clone_size: .; cdr3_aa: CASSSAGLSGANVLTF; cdr3_nt: TGTGCCAGCAGTTCGGCAGGTCTGTCTGGGGCCAACGTCCTGACTTTC
d_call: TRBD1; v_call: TRBV27; j_call: TRBJ2-5; clone_size: .; cdr3_aa: CASSTLSRGQETQYF; cdr3_nt: TGTGCCAGCAGTACATTGTCCAGGGGGCAAGAGACCCAGTACTTC
d_call: .; v_call: TRBV5-1; j_call: TRBJ1-3; clone_size: .; cdr3_aa: CASSLEAQPSSGNTIYF; cdr3_nt: TGCGCCAGCAGCTTGGAGGCACAGCCTTCCTCTGGAAACACCATATATTTT
d_call: TRBD1; v_call: TRBV19; j_call: TRBJ1-2; clone_size: .; cdr3_aa: CACKGQVNYGYTF; cdr3_nt: TGTGCCTGCAAGGGACAGGTTAACTATGGCTACACCTTC
d_call: .; v_call: TRBV28; j_call: TRBJ1-1; clone_size: .; cdr3_aa: CASSELNTEAFF; cdr3_nt: TGTGCCAGCAGTGAGCTAAACACTGAAGCTTTCTTT
d_call: .; v_call: TRBV6-5; j_call: TRBJ2-1; clone_size: .; cdr3_aa: CASSRAGFEQFF; cdr3_nt: TGTGCCAGCAGTCGAGCGGGTTTTGAGCAGTTCTTC
d_call: .; v_call: TRBV24-1; j_call: TRBJ1-5; clone_size: .; cdr3_aa: CATSESGTPSNQPQHF; cdr3_nt: TGTGCCACCAGTGAATCCGGGACACCTAGCAATCAGCCCCAGCATTTT
d_call: .; v_call: TRBV28; j_call: TRBJ1-2; clone_size: .; cdr3_aa: CASSFPTGGYTF; cdr3_nt: TGTGCCAGCAGTTTCCCCACTGGTGGCTACACCTTC
d_call: .; v_call: TRBV30; j_call: TRBJ1-4; clone_size: .; cdr3_aa: CAWRLWGRNEKLFF; cdr3_nt: TGTGCCTGGAGACTTTGGGGCAGAAATGAAAAACTGTTTTTT
d_call: .; v_call: TRBV28; j_call: TRBJ2-1; clone_size: .; cdr3_aa: CASSRSWQGWEQFF; cdr3_nt: TGTGCCAGCAGCAGATCATGGCAGGGATGGGAGCAGTTCTTC
d_call: TRBD1; v_call: TRBV10-3; j_call: TRBJ1-2; clone_size: .; cdr3_aa: CAISEGDSTNGYTF; cdr3_nt: TGTGCCATCAGTGAGGGGGACAGTACTAATGGCTACACCTTC
d_call: .; v_call: TRBV2; j_call: TRBJ2-6; clone_size: once; cdr3_aa: CASSEQNTGANVLTF; cdr3_nt: TGTGCCAGCAGTGAACAGAACACTGGGGCCAACGTCCTGACTTTC
d_call: .; v_call: TRBV12-3/TRBV12-4; j_call: TRBJ1-1; clone_size: .; cdr3_aa: CASSLVRRGEAFF; cdr3_nt: TGTGCCAGCAGCCTTGTAAGGAGAGGGGAAGCTTTCTTT
d_call: .; v_call: TRBV6-5; j_call: TRBJ2-4; clone_size: .; cdr3_aa: CASATTPQYF; cdr3_nt: TGTGCCAGCGCCACAACACCTCAGTACTTC
d_call: .; v_call: TRBV21-1; j_call: TRBJ2-5; clone_size: few; cdr3_aa: CASSNLDRTVQETQYF; cdr3_nt: TGTGCCAGCAGCAACCTAGATCGGACAGTCCAAGAGACCCAGTACTTC
d_call: TRBD1; v_call: TRBV5-4; j_call: TRBJ2-1; clone_size: .; cdr3_aa: CASSLDQGAYNEQFF; cdr3_nt: TGTGCCAGCAGCTTGGACCAGGGGGCCTACAATGAGCAGTTCTTC
d_call: .; v_call: TRBV5-6; j_call: TRBJ1-2; clone_size: .; cdr3_aa: CASSYQGGYTF; cdr3_nt: TGTGCCAGCAGCTATCAGGGTGGCTACACCTTC